The 4 T cell receptor beta chains below all came from one sample that was sequenced in a study of lung T cells in sarcoidosis with Löfgren's syndrome. TCRdb passed the reads through MiXCR, listing each CDR3 protein once. The data contain about 63,000 distinct CDR3 sequences, around 21% of them singletons. Sequencing was performed on CD4+ T cells from PBMCs. Source of these receptors: a human donor with sarcoidosis (Löfgren's syndrome or another form), or a control subject (not recorded which).

Regarding this clonotype: Its ends do not fully match the called genes, so a read error is possible. The genes are TRBV20-1 and TRBJ1-4; D remains unclear. Germline V gives CDR1 DFQATT, CDR2 SNEGSKA (reference sequence). This CDR3 has 13 amino acids. CDR3 coding DNA: TGCAGTGCTGTAGGGTCAACTAGTGAAAAACTGTTTTTT. As protein: CSAVGSTSEKLFF.

This clonotype appeared many times. The chain employs TRBV27 and TRBJ2-5; 13 bases align to TRBD2. Losses at the gene ends were 4 bases for V and 3 bases for J; bases not matched to a gene: 8. The CDR3 runs to 17 residues. CDR1 and CDR2 (germline): MNHEY, SMNVEV (reference sequence). The CDR3 reads CASSSYKGLAGEETQYF. The CDR3 DNA reads as TGTGCCAGCAGTTCCTATAAAGGACTAGCGGGAGAAGAGACCCAGTACTTC.

The chain employs TRBV4-1 and TRBJ1-3; D might be TRBD1 (6 bases). There are 16 residues in the CDR3. The V gene lost 1 base and the J gene lost 3 bases, with 13 bases spanning the gap. Germline V CDR1 and CDR2: MGHRA, YSYEKL. CDR3: CASSQGAGEFGNTIYF. In DNA, the CDR3 is TGCGCCAGCAGCCAAGGGGCAGGGGAATTTGGAAACACCATATATTTT.

This chain joins TRBV10-1 and TRBJ1-3; D call uncertain. Germline CDR1 reads WNHNN; CDR2 reads SYGVQD (reference sequence). The CDR3 extends over 13 amino acids. Between the trimmed V and J ends, which lost 4 bases and 3 bases, there was a span of 7 bases. CDR3 sequence: CASSVGNGNTIYF. DNA for the CDR3: TGCGCCAGCAGTGTAGGGAATGGAAACACCATATATTTT.